This T cell receptor (beta chain) was profiled in a study of CD8+ T cells in alopecia areata. This CDR3 region has 12 residues. V was clipped by 8 bases and J by 1 base, with 8 bases between them. Germline V lookup: CDR1 SGHNT, CDR2 YENEEA. Collection of lesional scalp punch biopsies and peripheral blood was performed in alopecia areata patients. This clone is a singleton in its sample. RNA, once extracted, was reverse transcribed into cDNA for use as the sequencing template. Using immunoSEQ multiplex PCR, the repertoire was profiled, and TCRdb retains in-frame clones only, with some absent. This table holds under 150,000 clones, less than 50% found once.

This clonotype originated in a human donor with alopecia areata. This rearrangement joins TRBV11-3 to TRBJ2-5; D is uncertain. What was sequenced was NKG2D-low CD8+ T cells sorted from blood. The CDR3 bases are TGTGCCAGCGGTTTCCGCCAAGAGACCCAGTACTTC. Translated: CASGFRQETQYF.